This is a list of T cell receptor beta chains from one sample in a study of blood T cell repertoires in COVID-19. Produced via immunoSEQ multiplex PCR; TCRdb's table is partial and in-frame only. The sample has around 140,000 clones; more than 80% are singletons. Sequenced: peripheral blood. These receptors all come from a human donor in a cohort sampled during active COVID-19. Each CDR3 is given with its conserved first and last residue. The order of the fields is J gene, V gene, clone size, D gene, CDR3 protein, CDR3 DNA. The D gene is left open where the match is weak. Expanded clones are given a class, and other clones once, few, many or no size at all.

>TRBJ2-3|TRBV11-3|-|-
CASSSNQGITDTQYF
TGTGCCAGCAGCTCGAACCAGGGGATCACAGATACGCAGTATTTT
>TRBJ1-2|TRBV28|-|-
CASSFRGKSYGYTF
TGTGCCAGCAGTTTTAGGGGTAAGAGCTATGGCTACACCTTC
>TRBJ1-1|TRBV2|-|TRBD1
CASSSGTGVPEAFF
TGTGCCAGCAGTTCCGGGACAGGGGTTCCTGAAGCTTTCTTT
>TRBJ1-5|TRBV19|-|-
CASSIPFYGDQPQHF
TGTGCCAGTAGTATACCTTTCTACGGGGATCAGCCCCAGCATTTT
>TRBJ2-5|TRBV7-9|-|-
CASSSLYQETQYF
TGTGCCAGCAGCTCCCTGTACCAAGAGACCCAGTACTTC
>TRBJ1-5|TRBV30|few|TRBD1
CAWSVRPNRGVIQPQHF
TGTGCCTGGAGTGTACGTCCTAACAGGGGGGTTATTCAGCCCCAGCATTTT
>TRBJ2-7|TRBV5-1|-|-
CASSLVGTSYEQYF
TGCGCCAGCAGCTTGGTGGGGACATCCTACGAGCAGTACTTC
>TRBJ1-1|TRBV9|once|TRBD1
CASSVVQGVNTEAFF
TGTGCCAGCAGCGTAGTTCAGGGGGTGAACACTGAAGCTTTCTTT
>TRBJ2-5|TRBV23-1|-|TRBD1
CASPRDSLYQETQYF
TGCGCCAGCCCACGGGACAGTTTGTACCAAGAGACCCAGTACTTC
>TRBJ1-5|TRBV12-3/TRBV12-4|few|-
CASSLLFNQPQHF
TGTGCCAGCAGTCTTCTCTTCAATCAGCCCCAGCATTTT
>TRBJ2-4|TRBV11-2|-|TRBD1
CASSFNRDRDGNIQYF
TGTGCCAGCAGCTTTAACCGGGACAGGGATGGAAACATTCAGTACTTC
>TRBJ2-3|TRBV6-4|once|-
CASSPLAGADTQYF
TGTGCCAGCAGTCCCCTCGCGGGCGCAGATACGCAGTATTTT
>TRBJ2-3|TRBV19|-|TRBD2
CASSLTSGSADTQYF
TGTGCCAGTAGTCTGACTAGCGGGAGTGCCGATACGCAGTATTTT
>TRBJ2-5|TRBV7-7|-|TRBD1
CASSPGTVQETQYF
TGTGCTAGCAGTCCCGGGACAGTCCAAGAGACCCAGTACTTC
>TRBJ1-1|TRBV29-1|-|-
CSVELGRGGTEAFF
TGCAGCGTTGAATTGGGCCGGGGAGGCACTGAAGCTTTCTTT
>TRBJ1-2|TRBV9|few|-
CASSVADSNYGYTF
TGTGCCAGCAGCGTAGCGGACAGTAACTATGGCTACACCTTC
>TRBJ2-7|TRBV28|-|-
CASISTGQPYEQYF
TGTGCCAGCATCAGTACAGGGCAGCCCTACGAGCAGTACTTC
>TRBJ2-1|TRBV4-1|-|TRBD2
CASSHARLAGEGGNEQFF
TGCGCCAGCAGCCATGCCCGACTAGCGGGAGAGGGGGGCAATGAGCAGTTCTTC
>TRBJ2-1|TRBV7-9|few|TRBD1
CASSLGQGSSYNEQFF
TGTGCCAGCAGCTTGGGACAGGGCAGCTCCTACAATGAGCAGTTCTTC
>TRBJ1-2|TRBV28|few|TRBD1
CASSAPGQDYGYTF
TGTGCCAGCAGCGCCCCGGGACAGGACTATGGCTACACCTTC
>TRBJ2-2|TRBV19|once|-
CASSPRTADTGELFF
TGTGCCAGTAGTCCTCGGACAGCGGACACCGGGGAGCTGTTTTTT
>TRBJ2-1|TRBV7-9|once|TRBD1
CASSPRTGYNEQFF
TGTGCCAGCAGCCCACGGACAGGTTACAATGAGCAGTTCTTC
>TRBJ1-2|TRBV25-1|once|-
CASSRGDGYTF
TGTGCCAGCAGCCGGGGGGATGGCTACACCTTC
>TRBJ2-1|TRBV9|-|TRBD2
CASSAGGTSKGNEQFF
TGTGCCAGCAGCGCGGGAGGGACTTCAAAGGGTAATGAGCAGTTCTTC
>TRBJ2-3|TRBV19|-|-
CAGSDRYSSTDTQYF
TGTGCCGGCAGCGACAGATACTCAAGCACAGATACGCAGTATTTT
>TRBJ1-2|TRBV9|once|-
CASSAGPGEGYGYTF
TGTGCCAGCAGCGCTGGCCCGGGGGAAGGCTATGGCTACACCTTC
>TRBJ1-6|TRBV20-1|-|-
CSASAATGTIRQSPLHF
TGCAGTGCTAGTGCGGCGACAGGAACCATAAGGCAATCACCCCTCCACTTT
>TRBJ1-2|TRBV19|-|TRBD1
CASRDRASYGYTF
TGTGCCAGCCGGGACAGGGCGTCCTATGGCTACACCTTC
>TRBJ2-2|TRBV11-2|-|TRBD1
CASSLAGGADGELFF
TGTGCCAGCTCCTTAGCAGGGGGCGCTGACGGGGAGCTGTTTTTT
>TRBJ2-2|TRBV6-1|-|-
CASSEAGGQGRTGELFF
TGTGCCAGCAGTGAAGCGGGGGGGCAGGGGAGGACCGGGGAGCTGTTTTTT
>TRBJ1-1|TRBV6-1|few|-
CASSEVPKAFF
TGTGCCAGCAGTGAAGTACCTAAGGCTTTCTTT
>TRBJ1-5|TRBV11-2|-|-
CASSLGDQPQHF
TGTGCCAGCAGCTTAGGAGATCAGCCCCAGCATTTT
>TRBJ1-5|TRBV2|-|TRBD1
CASSATGGRNGNQPQHF
TGTGCCAGCAGTGCGACAGGGGGCCGGAACGGCAATCAGCCCCAGCATTTT
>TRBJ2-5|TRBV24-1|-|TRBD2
CATSGEGRNSELTQYF
TGTGCCACCAGTGGGGAGGGGCGGAACAGCGAACTGACCCAGTACTTC
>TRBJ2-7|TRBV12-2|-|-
CASRLFKVSEKSAYEQYF
TGTGCAAGTCGCTTATTCAAGGTGAGCGAAAAGTCTGCCTACGAGCAGTACTTC
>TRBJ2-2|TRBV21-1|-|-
CASSLLFARASVIDTNTGELFF
TGTGCCAGCAGCTTACTTTTTGCACGTGCGTCTGTCATAGATACGAACACCGGGGAGCTGTTTTTT
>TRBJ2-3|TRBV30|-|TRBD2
CAWSKRDTDTQYF
TGTGCCTGGAGCAAGCGGGACACAGATACGCAGTATTTT